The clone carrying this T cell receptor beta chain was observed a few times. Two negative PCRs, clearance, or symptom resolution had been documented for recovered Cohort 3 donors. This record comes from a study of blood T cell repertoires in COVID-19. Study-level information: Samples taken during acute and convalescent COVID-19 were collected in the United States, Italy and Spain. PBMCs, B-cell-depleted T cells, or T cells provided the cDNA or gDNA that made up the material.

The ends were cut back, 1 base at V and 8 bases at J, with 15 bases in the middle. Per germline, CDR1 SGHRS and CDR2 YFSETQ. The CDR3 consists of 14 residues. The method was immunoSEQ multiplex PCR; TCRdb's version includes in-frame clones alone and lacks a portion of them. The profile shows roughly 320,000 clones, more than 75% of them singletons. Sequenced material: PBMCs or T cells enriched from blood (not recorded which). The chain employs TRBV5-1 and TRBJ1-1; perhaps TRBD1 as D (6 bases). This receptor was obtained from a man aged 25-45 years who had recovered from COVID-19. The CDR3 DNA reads TGCGCCAGCAGCTTGATGGGGGCCCTAGGGGAAGCTTTCTTT. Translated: CASSLMGALGEAFF.